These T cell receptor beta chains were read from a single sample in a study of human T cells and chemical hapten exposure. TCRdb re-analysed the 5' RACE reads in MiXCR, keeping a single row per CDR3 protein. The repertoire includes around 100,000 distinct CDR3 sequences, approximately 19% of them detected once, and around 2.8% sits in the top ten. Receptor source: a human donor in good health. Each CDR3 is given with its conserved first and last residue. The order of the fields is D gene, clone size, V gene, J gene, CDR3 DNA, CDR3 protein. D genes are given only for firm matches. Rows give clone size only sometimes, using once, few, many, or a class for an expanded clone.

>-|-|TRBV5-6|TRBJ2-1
TGTGCCAGCAGCCGAACGTCGTTCGCGCTAGTAAATGAGCAGTTCTTC
CASSRTSFALVNEQFF
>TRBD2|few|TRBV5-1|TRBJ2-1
TGCGCCAGCAGGCGGGAGATCGGGGTATATGAGCAGTTCTTC
CASRREIGVYEQFF
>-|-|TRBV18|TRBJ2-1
TGTGCCAGCTCACCACAAAAATATCAGGGGCAGTTCTTC
CASSPQKYQGQFF
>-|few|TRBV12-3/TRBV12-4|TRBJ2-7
TGTGCCAGCAGAGGGGTGAACGAGCAGTACTTC
CASRGVNEQYF
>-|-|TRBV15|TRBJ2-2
TGTGCCACCAGCAGAGATACGGGTTCCACCGGGGAGCTGTTTTTT
CATSRDTGSTGELFF
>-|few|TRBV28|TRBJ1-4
TGTGCCAGCAGTTCAATCGTCGAAAAACTGTTTTTT
CASSSIVEKLFF
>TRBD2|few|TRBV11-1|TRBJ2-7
TGTGCCAGCAGCGACCGAACTAGCGGGAGCCGGGGCGAGCAGTACTTC
CASSDRTSGSRGEQYF
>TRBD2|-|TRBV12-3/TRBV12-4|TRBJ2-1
TGTGCCAGCACCACCCAAGGGCTAGGCGGGGGCAATGAGCAGTTCTTC
CASTTQGLGGGNEQFF
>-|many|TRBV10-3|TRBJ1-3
TGTGCCATCAGTGAGTCGGCGAACACCATATATTTT
CAISESANTIYF
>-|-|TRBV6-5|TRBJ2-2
TGTGCCAGCACCAGAGCCGGGACACCGAACACCGGGGAGCTGTTTTTT
CASTRAGTPNTGELFF
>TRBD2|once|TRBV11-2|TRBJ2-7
TGTGCCAGCAGACCCAGCGGGAGGGCCATATACGAGCAGTACTTC
CASRPSGRAIYEQYF
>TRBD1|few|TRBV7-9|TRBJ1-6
TGTGCCAGCAGCGTACAGGGGAGCTCCTATAATTCACCCCTCCACTTT
CASSVQGSSYNSPLHF
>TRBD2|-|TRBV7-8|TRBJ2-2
TGTGCCAGCAGGCCGACTAGCGGAATAAGCACCGGGGAGCTGTTTTTT
CASRPTSGISTGELFF
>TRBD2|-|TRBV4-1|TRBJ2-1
TGCGCCAGCAGCCAACCAGGACTAGCGGGGAGGGATGAGCAGTTCTTC
CASSQPGLAGRDEQFF
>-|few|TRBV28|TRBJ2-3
TGTGCCAGCACTCCCGGTGATACGCAGTATTTT
CASTPGDTQYF